Presented here are 9 T cell receptor beta chains from one specimen sequenced in a study of T cells in Graves' hyperthyroidism and ophthalmopathy. Using RNA transcripts as the source, TCR beta CDR3 regions were amplified. The TCR CDR3 first-round RT-PCR relied on the HTBI primer set. In TCRdb, the multiplex PCR reads were re-called with MiXCR into one record per CDR3 protein. The sample records 200,000 to 250,000 distinct CDR3 sequences, approximately 20% being singletons. The sequencing input was blood. All receptors derive from a man aged 35 to 55 with Graves' hyperthyroidism.

This clonotype was recorded a few times. The chain couples TRBV5-1 to TRBJ2-2; TRBD1 might be the D (6 bases). The germline V gene has CDR1 SGHRS and CDR2 YFSETQ. Deletions cut 0 bases from V and 5 bases from J, with 11 bases between. There are 15 residues in the CDR3. The DNA for the CDR3 is TGCGCCAGCAGCTTGGGGGGGACACTTACCGGGGAGCTGTTTTTT. Amino acids: CASSLGGTLTGELFF.

This clonotype was found a few times. One junction end does not reproduce the germline sequence, and a read error may be involved. The chain combines TRBV9 with TRBJ2-5; D call uncertain. The CDR3 covers 14 residues. Germline CDR1 reads SGDLS; CDR2 reads YYNGEE. This CDR3 reads CAGSASDPWETQYF. The CDR3 DNA sequence: TGTGCCGGCAGCGCCTCGGACCCATGGGAGACCCAGTACTTC.

This clonotype was observed a few times. The rearrangement links TRBV25-1 to TRBJ1-2; 7 bases are shared with TRBD1. CDR1 is MGHDK and CDR2 is SYGVNS in the germline V gene. The CDR3 covers 13 residues. V shed 5 bases and J 4 bases; nucleotides not matched to a gene: 4. Here the CDR3 reads CASSTGVFYGYTF. CDR3 nucleotide sequence: TGTGCCAGCAGTACAGGGGTCTTCTATGGCTACACCTTC.

The gene calls are TRBV28 and TRBJ1-5; D not certain. Deletions cut 10 bases from V and 0 bases from J, with 7 bases between. The germline gives CDR1 MDHEN, CDR2 SYDVKM. This CDR3 contains 12 residues. CDR3 coding DNA: TGTGCCACCCGCCATAGCAATCAGCCCCAGCATTTT. This encodes CATRHSNQPQHF.

V gene TRBV6-2 or TRBV6-3 combines with J gene TRBJ2-1; no clear D gene. The ends were cut back, 0 bases at V and 9 bases at J, with 12 bases in the middle. The CDR3 runs to 14 residues. The V gene's germline CDR1 is MNHEY and CDR2 SVGEGT. The DNA for the CDR3 is TGTGCCAGCAGTTACTCGAGAGCCAACAGTGAGCAGTTCTTC. Translating gives CASSYSRANSEQFF.

This clonotype has at least ten counts. The rearrangement uses TRBV12-3 or TRBV12-4 and TRBJ1-5, with no clear D. Trimming took off 4 bases at V and 11 bases at J, with 12 bases between the two ends. The CDR3 sequence is 12 residues long. Written as DNA, the CDR3 is TGTGCCAGCAGTTGGAACGATGGGGCCCAGCATTTT. Its translation is CASSWNDGAQHF.

The table lists this clonotype with many counts. The V call is TRBV10-3, the J call TRBJ2-7; D gene uncertain. The CDR3 length is 14 residues. Trimming shortened V by 3 bases and J by 1 base, and 10 bases separated the two germline ends. Germline loops: CDR1 ENHRY, CDR2 SYGVKD. DNA for the CDR3: TGTGCCATCAGTGAATCCAGGCTTTCCTACGAGCAGTACTTC. Protein sequence: CAISESRLSYEQYF.

This clonotype came up many times. J is TRBJ2-3 and V is TRBV7-3; possible D gene TRBD2, 5 bases. In germline, CDR1 is SGHTA, CDR2 FQGTGA. This CDR3 has 15 amino acids. V dropped 6 bases and J dropped 2 bases, with 15 bases sitting between them. The CDR3 nucleotides are TGTGCCAGCAGACTACGGGGTCTCCTCACAGATACGCAGTATTTT. The encoded protein is CASRLRGLLTDTQYF.

The sample holds a few counts of this clonotype. CDR3 bases: TGCAGTGCTAGTCACAGGAGAACAAGCTCCTACGAGCAGTACTTC. It yields the protein CSASHRRTSSYEQYF. This sequence joins TRBV20-1 and TRBJ2-7; tentative D call: TRBD1 (5 bases). Germline loops: CDR1 DFQATT, CDR2 SNEGSKA (reference sequence). The length of the CDR3 is 15 residues. V was pared by 3 bases and J by 0 bases, with 15 bases between.